These 7 T cell receptor beta chains were sequenced from one sample in a study of shared clonotypes between healthy human individuals. Sequenced by immunoSEQ multiplex PCR; TCRdb stores in-frame clones only, minus some. The sample shows approximately 2,000,000 clones, 85% to 95% of them seen only once. Sequencing was carried out using naive CD4+ T cells from PBMCs. Described subset: CD45RA+ positively selected. These receptors originate from a man younger than 35 in good health. Some clones in this sample may be carry-over from other donors' samples.

Worth noting for this clone: The sample holds other DNA sequences that translate to the same CDR3. The rearrangement joins TRBV7-9 to TRBJ1-5; D unclear. Trimming cost V 1 base and J 4 bases, with 5 bases left between them. CDR3 length: 13 amino acids. Per germline, CDR1 SEHNR and CDR2 FQNEAQ (reference sequence). As DNA, the CDR3 is TGTGCCAGCAGCTTAGGAGATAATCAGCCCCAGCATTTT. As protein: CASSLGDNQPQHF.

The chain uses TRBV18 and TRBJ2-1; D is undetermined. V dropped 4 bases and J dropped 3 bases, with 13 bases sitting between them. From germline, CDR1 is KGHSH and CDR2 LQKENI. The CDR3 is made up of 15 amino acids. The CDR3 loop reads CASSLSREFYNEQFF. CDR3 DNA sequence: TGTGCCAGCTCACTCTCTAGAGAATTCTACAATGAGCAGTTCTTC.

The chain has TRBV28 and TRBJ2-5; D possibly uses TRBD1 or TRBD2 (5 bases each). Germline V gene data show CDR1 as MDHEN and CDR2 as SYDVKM. The CDR3 is 12 amino acids. Between the trimmed V and J ends, which lost 11 bases and 5 bases, there was a span of 15 bases. CDR3 residues: CASGAGRETQYF. The CDR3 DNA follows: TGTGCCTCCGGGGCAGGCCGCGAGACCCAGTACTTC.

This rearrangement joins TRBV29-1 to TRBJ2-3; either TRBD1 or TRBD2 may fit D (7 bases each). V was cut by 7 bases and J by 5 bases, with 16 bases left in between. Germline CDR1 and CDR2: SQVTM and ANQGSEA. The CDR3 is 13 residues long. Written as DNA, the CDR3 is TGCAGCGGGGAGGGACAGAGAAAAGATACGCAGTATTTT. Protein sequence: CSGEGQRKDTQYF.

A remark on this clone: The identical CDR3 is also encoded by other nucleotide sequences in the sample. The chain carries TRBV11-2 and TRBJ2-3, with D perhaps matching TRBD1 or TRBD2 (6 bases each). Germline lookup yields CDR1 SGHAT and CDR2 FQNNGV. V gave up 2 bases and J gave up 4 bases, with 10 bases separating them. The CDR3 covers 14 residues. The CDR3 DNA sequence: TGTGCCAGCAGCTTAACCGGGGGCCCAGATACGCAGTATTTT. Translated, it gives CASSLTGGPDTQYF. Combining the CDR3 with reference TRBV11-2 and TRBJ2-3 gives the whole variable domain EAGVAQSPRYKIIEKRQSVAFWCNPISGHATLYWYQQILGQGPKLLIQFQNNGVVDDSQLPKDRFSAERLKGVDSTLKIQPAKLEDSAVYLCASSLTGGPDTQYFGPGTRLTVL.

The chain's CDR3 is CASSLTGPNSGNTIYF. The CDR3 DNA reads TGTGCCAGCAGCTTGACAGGCCCCAACTCTGGAAACACCATATATTTT. This chain connects TRBV7-2 to TRBJ1-3; tentative D call: TRBD1 (6 bases). Trimming left V 3 bases short and J 0 bases short, with 12 bases between. The CDR3 runs 16 residues. The V gene's germline CDR1 is SGHTA and CDR2 FQGNSA.

CDR3 protein: CASSLDRRETQYF. CDR3 coding DNA: TGTGCCAGCAGTTTGGACAGGAGAGAGACCCAGTACTTC. The chain carries TRBV28 and TRBJ2-5, with 7 bases aligning to TRBD1. Germline V gene lookup returns CDR1 MDHEN and CDR2 SYDVKM. Losses at the gene ends were 3 bases for V and 4 bases for J; bases not matched to a gene: 2. The length of the CDR3 is 13 residues.